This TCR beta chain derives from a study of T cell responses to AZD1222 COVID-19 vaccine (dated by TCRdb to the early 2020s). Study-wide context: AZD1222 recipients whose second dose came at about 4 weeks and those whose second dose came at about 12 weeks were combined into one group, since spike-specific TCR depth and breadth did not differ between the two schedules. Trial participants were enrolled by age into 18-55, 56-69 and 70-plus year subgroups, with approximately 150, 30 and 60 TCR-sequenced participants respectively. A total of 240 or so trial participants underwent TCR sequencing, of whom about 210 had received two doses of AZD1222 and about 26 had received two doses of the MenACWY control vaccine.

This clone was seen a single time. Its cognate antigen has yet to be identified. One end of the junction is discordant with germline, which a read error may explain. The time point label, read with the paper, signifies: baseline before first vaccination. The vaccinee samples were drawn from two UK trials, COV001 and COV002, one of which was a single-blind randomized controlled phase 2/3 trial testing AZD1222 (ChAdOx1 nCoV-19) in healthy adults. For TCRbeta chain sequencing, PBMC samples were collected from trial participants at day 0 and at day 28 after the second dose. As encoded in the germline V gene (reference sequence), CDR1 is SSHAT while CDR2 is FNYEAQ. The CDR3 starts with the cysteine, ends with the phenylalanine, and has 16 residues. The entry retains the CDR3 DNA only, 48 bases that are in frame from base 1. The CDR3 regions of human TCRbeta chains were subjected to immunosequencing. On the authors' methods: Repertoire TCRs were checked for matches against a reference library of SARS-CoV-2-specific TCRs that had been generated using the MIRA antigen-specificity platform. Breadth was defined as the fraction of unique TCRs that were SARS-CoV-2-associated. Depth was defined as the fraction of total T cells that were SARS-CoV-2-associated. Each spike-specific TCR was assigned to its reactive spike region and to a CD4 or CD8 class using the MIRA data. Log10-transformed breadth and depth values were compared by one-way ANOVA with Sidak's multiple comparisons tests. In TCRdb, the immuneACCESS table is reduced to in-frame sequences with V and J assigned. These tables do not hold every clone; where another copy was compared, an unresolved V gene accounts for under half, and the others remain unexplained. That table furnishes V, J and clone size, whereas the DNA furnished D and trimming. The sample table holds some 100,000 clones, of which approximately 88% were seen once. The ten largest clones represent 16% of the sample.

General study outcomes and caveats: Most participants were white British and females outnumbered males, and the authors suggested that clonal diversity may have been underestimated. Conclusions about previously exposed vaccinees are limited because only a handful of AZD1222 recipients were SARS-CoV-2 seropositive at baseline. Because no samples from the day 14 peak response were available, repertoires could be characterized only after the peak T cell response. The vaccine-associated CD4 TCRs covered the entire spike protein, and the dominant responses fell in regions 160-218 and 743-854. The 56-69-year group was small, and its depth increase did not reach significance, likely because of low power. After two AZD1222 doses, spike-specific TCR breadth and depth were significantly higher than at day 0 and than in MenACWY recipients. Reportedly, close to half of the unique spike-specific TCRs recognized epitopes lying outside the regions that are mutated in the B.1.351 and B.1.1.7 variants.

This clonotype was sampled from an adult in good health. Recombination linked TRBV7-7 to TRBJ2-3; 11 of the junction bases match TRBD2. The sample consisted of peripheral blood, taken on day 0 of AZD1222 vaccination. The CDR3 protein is CASSKTSGARTDTQYF. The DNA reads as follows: TGTGCTAGCAGCAAGACTAGCGGGGCCCGCACAGATACGCAGTATTTT.